Presented here are 18 T cell receptor beta chains from one specimen sequenced in a study of blood T cells in healthy people across ages. Together with a sample-barcoded 5' primer, a J-beta primer mix was included in a second PCR lasting about 7 to 12 cycles. Using its own MiXCR run on the 5' RACE reads, TCRdb lists one record per CDR3 protein. The data contain about 1,600,000 distinct CDR3 sequences, around two fifths of them seen just once; the ten biggest clones take up 7.9%. The source material was blood. All receptors come from a young woman in good health.

Points on this clonotype: A much larger clone lies one base from this, so it may be a read error. This CDR3 is CASNPGGANEKLFF. In DNA, the CDR3 is TGTGCCAGCAACCCAGGGGGGGCTAATGAAAAACTGTTTTTT. The chain recombines TRBV7-8 with TRBJ1-4; 7 positions match TRBD1. Losses at the gene ends were 7 bases for V and 3 bases for J; bases not matched to a gene: 5. The CDR3 is 14 amino acids. The germline gives CDR1 SGHVS, CDR2 FQNEAQ.

This clonotype was observed a few times. The chain couples TRBV6-5 to TRBJ2-5; 12 nucleotides match TRBD1. With 9 bases clipped from V and 5 bases from J, the junction kept 7 bases outside the gene matches. The germline CDR1 and CDR2 sequences are MNHEY and SVGAGI. The CDR3 sequence is 14 residues long. CDR3 sequence reads: CASTGTGGVETQYF. The CDR3 DNA sequence: TGTGCCAGTACCGGGACAGGGGGCGTCGAGACCCAGTACTTC.

This clonotype was seen once. V gene TRBV3-1 combines with J gene TRBJ1-1; no firm D call. CDR1 is LGHDT and CDR2 is YNNKEL in the germline V gene (reference sequence). Trimming removed 2 bases at V and 3 bases at J, with 10 bases between. This CDR3 region has 14 residues. The CDR3 DNA sequence: TGTGCCAGCAGCCAATTGGGCGCGGACACTGAAGCTTTCTTT. Protein sequence: CASSQLGADTEAFF.

The chain recombines TRBV9 with TRBJ1-2; D ambiguous. The germline CDR1 and CDR2 sequences are SGDLS and YYNGEE. The CDR3 length is 15 residues. Trimming took off 0 bases at V and 0 bases at J, with 9 bases between the two ends. This chain's CDR3 is CASSVDRVTNYGYTF. For the CDR3, the DNA is TGTGCCAGCAGCGTAGACAGAGTTACTAACTATGGCTACACCTTC.

This clonotype was counted only a few times. CDR3 sequence reads: CSARDLLAGQETQYF. The DNA for the CDR3 is TGCAGTGCTAGAGATTTACTAGCTGGCCAAGAGACCCAGTACTTC. V gene TRBV20-1 combines with J gene TRBJ2-5; weak D call: TRBD2 (6 bases). Trimming left V 0 bases short and J 1 base short, with 12 bases between. The length of the CDR3 is 15 residues. Germline CDR1 is DFQATT and CDR2 is SNEGSKA (reference sequence).

In its sample, this clonotype was seen a few times. The chain combines TRBV5-1 with TRBJ1-1, with D unclear. Germline CDR1 is SGHRS and CDR2 is YFSETQ. There are 14 residues in the CDR3. V was pared by 6 bases and J by 0 bases, with 12 bases between. The CDR3 protein is CASKGDLMNTEAFF. CDR3 DNA sequence: TGCGCCAGCAAAGGCGATTTGATGAACACTGAAGCTTTCTTT.

This clonotype occurred a few times. This chain joins TRBV25-1 and TRBJ2-4, with TRBD1 matching over 8 bases. Unmatched junction bases numbered 3, after V lost 2 bases and J lost 6 bases. The CDR3 runs to 14 residues. Germline loops: CDR1 MGHDK, CDR2 SYGVNS. CDR3 loop: CASSEVGQGNIQYF. In DNA, the CDR3 is TGTGCCAGCAGTGAAGTAGGACAGGGAAACATTCAGTACTTC. The full variable domain, its missing parts supplied by reference TRBV25-1 and TRBJ2-4, is EADIYQTPRYLVIGTGKKITLECSQTMGHDKMYWYQQDPGMELHLIHYSYGVNSTEKGDLSSESTVSRIRTEHFPLTLESARPSHTSQYLCASSEVGQGNIQYFGAGTRLSVL.

V gene TRBV7-9 combines with J gene TRBJ1-2, with a tentative D call TRBD1 (5 bases). There are 15 residues in the CDR3. Germline CDR1 SEHNR, CDR2 FQNEAQ (reference sequence). Trimming took 1 base from V and 8 from J, leaving 17 bases between them. The chain's CDR3 is CASSLGDLERSGYTF. The DNA of the CDR3 is TGTGCCAGCAGCTTAGGGGACCTGGAGAGGTCAGGCTACACCTTC. Combining the CDR3 with reference TRBV7-9 and TRBJ1-2 gives the whole variable domain DTGVSQNPRHKITKRGQNVTFRCDPISEHNRLYWYRQTLGQGPEFLTYFQNEAQLEKSRLLSDRFSAERPKGSFSTLEIQRTEQGDSAMYLCASSLGDLERSGYTFGSGTRLTVV.

This clonotype has a handful of counts. The V gene is TRBV7-9, the J gene TRBJ2-1; no clear D gene. The CDR3 extends over 17 amino acids. Germline CDR1 and CDR2: SEHNR and FQNEAQ (reference sequence). The V and J ends lost 0 bases and 0 bases respectively, with 12 bases between them. The CDR3 nucleotides are TGTGCCAGCAGCTTAGCTGTACTCCCTGACTCCTACAATGAGCAGTTCTTC. Translated: CASSLAVLPDSYNEQFF.

This clonotype came up a few times. The genes are TRBV7-2 and TRBJ2-1; possible D gene TRBD2, 7 bases. V was pared by 0 bases and J by 5 bases, with 14 bases between. The CDR3 has 16 residues. Germline V lookup: CDR1 SGHTA, CDR2 FQGNSA. The CDR3 spells CASSLASRGPNNEQFF. CDR3 nucleotide sequence: TGTGCCAGCAGCTTAGCGTCGCGGGGGCCCAACAATGAGCAGTTCTTC.

The chain carries TRBV7-2 and TRBJ2-1, with 8 nucleotides matching TRBD2. Germline V gives CDR1 SGHTA, CDR2 FQGNSA. The CDR3 runs to 16 residues. The trim removed 2 bases at V and 8 bases at J, leaving 11 bases unmatched. The CDR3 here is CASSLSGTGGSDEQFF. CDR3 coding DNA: TGTGCCAGCAGCTTATCGGGAACGGGGGGGAGCGATGAGCAGTTCTTC.

V is TRBV27 and J is TRBJ2-2; 7 bases agree with TRBD1. This CDR3 has 16 amino acids. CDR1 and CDR2 from the germline V gene are MNHEY and SMNVEV (reference sequence). J lost 0 bases, V lost 8 bases, and 9 bases had no gene match. The CDR3: CASGLQGVSNTGELFF. The CDR3 region has the DNA TGTGCCAGCGGCCTTCAGGGGGTCTCGAACACCGGGGAGCTGTTTTTT.

This clonotype occurred many times. The gene calls are TRBV5-1 and TRBJ1-1, with D perhaps TRBD1 (6 bases). This CDR3 contains 15 residues. Germline values: CDR1 SGHRS, CDR2 YFSETQ. The V and J ends lost 1 base and 3 bases respectively, with 13 bases between them. In nucleotides, the CDR3 is TGCGCCAGCAGCTTGAAGGAGGGGGGGCACACTGAAGCTTTCTTT. Protein: CASSLKEGGHTEAFF. Filled out from reference TRBV5-1 and TRBJ1-1, the complete variable domain reads KAGVTQTPRYLIKTRGQQVTLSCSPISGHRSVSWYQQTPGQGLQFLFEYFSETQRNKGNFPGRFSGRQFSNSRSEMNVSTLELGDSALYLCASSLKEGGHTEAFFGQGTRLTVV.

This clonotype has just a few counts. The chain recombines TRBV9 with TRBJ2-1, with TRBD2 identical over 10 bases. Germline V CDR1 and CDR2: SGDLS, YYNGEE. There are 21 residues in the CDR3. V trimming: 4 bases; J trimming: 2 bases; junction bases outside the gene matches: 21. CDR3 sequence reads: CASSLRRTSGGASKTYNEQFF. CDR3 DNA: TGTGCCAGCAGCCTACGGAGGACCAGCGGGGGGGCCAGCAAAACCTACAATGAGCAGTTCTTC.

The V call is TRBV28, the J call TRBJ2-6; the D is unclear. The V end was cut by 6 bases, the J end by 0 bases, with 9 bases between. There are 15 residues in the CDR3. The germline gives CDR1 MDHEN, CDR2 SYDVKM. CDR3 loop: CASRPSRSGANVLTF. The CDR3 nucleotides read TGTGCCAGCAGACCGAGTCGCTCTGGGGCCAACGTCCTGACTTTC.

The table lists this clonotype with many counts. The chain links TRBV10-3 to TRBJ2-5; perhaps TRBD2 as D (5 bases). V lost 7 bases and J lost 5, with 20 bases in between. The germline V gene encodes CDR1 ENHRY and CDR2 SYGVKD. The CDR3 runs 15 residues. The CDR3 nucleotides are TGTGCCATCACCTCCTCCCGGGCCCCGGGGGAGACCCAGTACTTC. Translation gives CAITSSRAPGETQYF.

This clonotype showed up just a few times. V is TRBV6-1 and J is TRBJ2-6, with D possibly TRBD1 on 6 matching bases. Germline loops: CDR1 MNHNS, CDR2 SASEGT. The V end was cut by 0 bases, the J end by 3 bases, with 6 bases between. The CDR3 covers 15 residues. CDR3 sequence (DNA): TGTGCCAGCAGTGAAGCAGGGGGTGGGGCCAACGTCCTGACTTTC. Protein product: CASSEAGGGANVLTF.

This clonotype has more than one count but fewer than ten. J is TRBJ1-3 and V is TRBV25-1; 9 nucleotides line up with TRBD1. CDR3 size: 18 residues. From germline, CDR1 is MGHDK and CDR2 SYGVNS. V shed 0 bases and J 2 bases; nucleotides not matched to a gene: 8. The CDR3 DNA reads as TGTGCCAGCAGTGAATATGATGTAGGACAGGGGACTGGAAACACCATATATTTT. Its translation is CASSEYDVGQGTGNTIYF.